The rows below give T cell receptor beta chains drawn from one sample of a study of T cells in Graves' hyperthyroidism and ophthalmopathy. TCRdb redid the calling of the multiplex PCR reads with MiXCR, one entry per CDR3 protein. The repertoire holds roughly 380,000 distinct CDR3 sequences, 15% to 20% seen once, with roughly a sixth in the top ten. Material for sequencing was blood. These receptors were taken from a woman aged 40 to 50 with Graves' ophthalmopathy. Both conserved end residues are trimmed from each CDR3. Fields, in order: J gene, V gene, CDR3 protein.

TRBJ1-1	TRBV6-2/TRBV6-3	ASSKIDNYLEAF
TRBJ2-7	TRBV28	ASSTGLAGPSYEQY
TRBJ2-5	TRBV12-3/TRBV12-4	ASTGLAGGPQETQY
TRBJ2-2	TRBV18	ASSAGGHTGELF
TRBJ1-1	TRBV6-1	ASRSGTLNTEAF
TRBJ2-7	TRBV6-1	ASGTGTASYEQY
TRBJ2-2	TRBV2	ASSVQPQQTGELF
TRBJ1-6	TRBV6-5	ASSSYRGRGNSPLH
TRBJ1-5	TRBV7-2	ASRVGGLNQPQH
TRBJ2-5	TRBV5-4	ASSRTGERETQY
TRBJ2-5	TRBV28	ASSFSYAARKETQY
TRBJ1-2	TRBV4-1	ASSQSGASYGYT
TRBJ1-1	TRBV11-2	ASSPSAGFWDTEAF
TRBJ2-7	TRBV10-3	ATAQGGSTYEQY
TRBJ1-2	TRBV29-1	SVEEVALGNYGYT
TRBJ1-2	TRBV11-1	ASSQRGPGTDYGYT
TRBJ2-2	TRBV6-1	ASSETGQGSSGELF
TRBJ2-7	TRBV12-3/TRBV12-4	ASSRTGTGTYEQY